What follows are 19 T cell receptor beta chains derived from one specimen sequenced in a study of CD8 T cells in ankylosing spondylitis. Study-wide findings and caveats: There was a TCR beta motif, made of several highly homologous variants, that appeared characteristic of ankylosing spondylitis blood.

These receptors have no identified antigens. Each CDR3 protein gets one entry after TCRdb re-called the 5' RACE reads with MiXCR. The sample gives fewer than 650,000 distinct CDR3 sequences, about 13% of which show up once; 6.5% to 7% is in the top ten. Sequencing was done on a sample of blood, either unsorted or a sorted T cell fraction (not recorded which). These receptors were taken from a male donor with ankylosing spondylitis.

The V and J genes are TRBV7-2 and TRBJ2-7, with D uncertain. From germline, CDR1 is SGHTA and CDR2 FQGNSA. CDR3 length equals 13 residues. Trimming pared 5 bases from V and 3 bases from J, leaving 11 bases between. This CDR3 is CASSPRLGYEQYV. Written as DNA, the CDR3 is TGTGCCAGCAGCCCTAGACTGGGCTACGAGCAGTACGTC.

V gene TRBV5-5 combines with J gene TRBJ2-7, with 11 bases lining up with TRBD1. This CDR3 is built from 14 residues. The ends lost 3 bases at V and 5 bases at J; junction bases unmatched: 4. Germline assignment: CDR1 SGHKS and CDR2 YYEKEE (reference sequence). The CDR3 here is CASSYGQGAHEQYF. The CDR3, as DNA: TGTGCCAGCAGCTACGGACAGGGGGCCCACGAGCAGTACTTC.

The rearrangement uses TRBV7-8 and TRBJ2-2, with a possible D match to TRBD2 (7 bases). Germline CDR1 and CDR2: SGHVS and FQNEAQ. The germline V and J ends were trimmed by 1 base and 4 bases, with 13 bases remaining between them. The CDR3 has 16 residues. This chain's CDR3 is CASSLGGGRGTGELFF. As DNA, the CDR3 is TGTGCCAGCAGCTTAGGAGGGGGGAGGGGCACCGGGGAGCTGTTTTTT.

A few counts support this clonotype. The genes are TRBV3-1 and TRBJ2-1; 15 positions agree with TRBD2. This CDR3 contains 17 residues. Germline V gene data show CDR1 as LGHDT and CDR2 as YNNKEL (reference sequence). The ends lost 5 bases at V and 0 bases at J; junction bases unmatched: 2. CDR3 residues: CASSGLAGGSSYNEQFF. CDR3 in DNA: TGTGCCAGCAGCGGACTAGCGGGAGGGAGCTCCTACAATGAGCAGTTCTTC.

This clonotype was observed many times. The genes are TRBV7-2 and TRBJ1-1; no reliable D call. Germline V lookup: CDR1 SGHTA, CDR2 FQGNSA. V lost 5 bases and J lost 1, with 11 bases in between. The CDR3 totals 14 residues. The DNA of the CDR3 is TGTGCCAGCAGCCCCAGTAACTCGAACACTGAAGCTTTCTTT. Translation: CASSPSNSNTEAFF. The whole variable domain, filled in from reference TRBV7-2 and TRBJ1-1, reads GAGVSQSPSNKVTEKGKDVELRCDPISGHTALYWYRQSLGQGLEFLIYFQGNSAPDKSGLPSDRFSAERTGGSVSTLTIQRTQQEDSAVYLCASSPSNSNTEAFFGQGTRLTVV.

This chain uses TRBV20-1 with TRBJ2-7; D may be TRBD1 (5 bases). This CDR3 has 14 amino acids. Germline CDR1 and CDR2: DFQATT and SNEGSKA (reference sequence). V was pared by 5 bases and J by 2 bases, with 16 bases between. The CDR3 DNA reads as TGCAGTGCTTTCCACTGGCAGACAGCCTACGAGCAGTACTTC. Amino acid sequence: CSAFHWQTAYEQYF.

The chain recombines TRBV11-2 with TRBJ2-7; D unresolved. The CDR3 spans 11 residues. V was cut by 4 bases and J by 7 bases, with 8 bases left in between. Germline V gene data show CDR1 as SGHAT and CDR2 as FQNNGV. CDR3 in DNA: TGTGCCAGCAGCTCTACGCGAGAGCAGTACTTC. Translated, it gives CASSSTREQYF. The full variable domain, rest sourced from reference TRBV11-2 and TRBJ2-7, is EAGVAQSPRYKIIEKRQSVAFWCNPISGHATLYWYQQILGQGPKLLIQFQNNGVVDDSQLPKDRFSAERLKGVDSTLKIQPAKLEDSAVYLCASSSTREQYFGPGTRLTVT.

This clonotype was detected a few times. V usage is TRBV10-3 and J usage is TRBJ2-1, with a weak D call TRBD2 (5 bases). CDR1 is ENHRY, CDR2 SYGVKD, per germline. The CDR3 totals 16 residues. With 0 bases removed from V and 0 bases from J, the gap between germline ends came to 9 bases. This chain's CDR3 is CAISESPGNSYNEQFF. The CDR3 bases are TGTGCCATCAGTGAGTCCCCCGGGAACTCCTACAATGAGCAGTTCTTC.

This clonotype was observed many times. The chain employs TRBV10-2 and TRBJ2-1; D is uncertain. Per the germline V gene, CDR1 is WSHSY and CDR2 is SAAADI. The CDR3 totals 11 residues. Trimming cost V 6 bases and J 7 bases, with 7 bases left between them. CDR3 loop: CASRDGNEQFF. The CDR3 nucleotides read TGCGCCAGCAGGGACGGGAATGAGCAGTTCTTC.

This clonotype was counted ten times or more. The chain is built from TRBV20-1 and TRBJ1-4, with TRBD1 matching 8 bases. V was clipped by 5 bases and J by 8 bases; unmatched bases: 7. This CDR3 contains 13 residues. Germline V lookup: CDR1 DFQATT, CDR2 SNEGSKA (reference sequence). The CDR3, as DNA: TGCAGTGCTCCCGACAGGGGTGGAGAAAAACTGTTTTTT. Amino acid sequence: CSAPDRGGEKLFF.

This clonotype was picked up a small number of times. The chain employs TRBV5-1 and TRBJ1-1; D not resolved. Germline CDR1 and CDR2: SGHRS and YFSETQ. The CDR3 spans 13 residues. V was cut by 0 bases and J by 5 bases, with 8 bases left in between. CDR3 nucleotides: TGCGCCAGCAGCTTGGCCGTATCGACTGAAGCTTTCTTT. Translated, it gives CASSLAVSTEAFF.

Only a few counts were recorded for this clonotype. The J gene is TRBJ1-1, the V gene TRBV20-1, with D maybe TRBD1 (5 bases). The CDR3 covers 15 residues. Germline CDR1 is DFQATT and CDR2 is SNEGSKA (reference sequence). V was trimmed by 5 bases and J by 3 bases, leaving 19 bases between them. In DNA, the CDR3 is TGCAGTGCTCGCCAGTCCGGGACGGGTGACACTGAAGCTTTCTTT. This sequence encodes CSARQSGTGDTEAFF.

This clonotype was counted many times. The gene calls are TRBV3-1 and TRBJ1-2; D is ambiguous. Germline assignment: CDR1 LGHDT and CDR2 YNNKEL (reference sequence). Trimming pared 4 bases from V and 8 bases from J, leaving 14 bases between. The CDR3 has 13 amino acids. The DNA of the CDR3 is TGTGCCAGCAGCCTTGGGGATTATCACGGCTACACCTTC. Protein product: CASSLGDYHGYTF.

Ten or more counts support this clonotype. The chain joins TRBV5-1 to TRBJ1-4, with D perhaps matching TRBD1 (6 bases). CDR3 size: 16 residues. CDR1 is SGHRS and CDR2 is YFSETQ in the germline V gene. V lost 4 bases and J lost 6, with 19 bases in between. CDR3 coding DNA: TGCGCCAGCAGCAGAGGACAGTCCAACTATGATGAAAAACTGTTTTTT. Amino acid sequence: CASSRGQSNYDEKLFF. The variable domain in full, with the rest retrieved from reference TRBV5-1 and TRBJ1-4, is KAGVTQTPRYLIKTRGQQVTLSCSPISGHRSVSWYQQTPGQGLQFLFEYFSETQRNKGNFPGRFSGRQFSNSRSEMNVSTLELGDSALYLCASSRGQSNYDEKLFFGSGTQLSVL.

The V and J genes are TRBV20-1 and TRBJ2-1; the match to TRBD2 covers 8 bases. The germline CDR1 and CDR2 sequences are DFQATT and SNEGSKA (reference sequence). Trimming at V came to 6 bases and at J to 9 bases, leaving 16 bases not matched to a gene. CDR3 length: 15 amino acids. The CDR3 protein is CSATPARSGGVEQFF. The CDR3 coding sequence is TGCAGTGCCACACCGGCACGGTCGGGGGGGGTTGAGCAGTTCTTC.

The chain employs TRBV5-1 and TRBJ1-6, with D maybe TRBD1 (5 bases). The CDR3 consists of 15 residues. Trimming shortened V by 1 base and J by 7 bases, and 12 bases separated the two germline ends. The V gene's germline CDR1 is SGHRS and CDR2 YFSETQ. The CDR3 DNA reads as TGCGCCAGCAGCTTGTTCCAGGGTGACAATTCACCCCTCCACTTT. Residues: CASSLFQGDNSPLHF. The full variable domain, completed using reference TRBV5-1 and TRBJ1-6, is KAGVTQTPRYLIKTRGQQVTLSCSPISGHRSVSWYQQTPGQGLQFLFEYFSETQRNKGNFPGRFSGRQFSNSRSEMNVSTLELGDSALYLCASSLFQGDNSPLHFGNGTRLTVT.

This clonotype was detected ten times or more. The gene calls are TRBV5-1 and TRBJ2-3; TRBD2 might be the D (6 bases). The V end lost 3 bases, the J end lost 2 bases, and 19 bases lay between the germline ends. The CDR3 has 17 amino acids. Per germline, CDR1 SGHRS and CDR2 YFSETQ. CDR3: CASSSIAGTGLTDTQYF. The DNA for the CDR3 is TGCGCCAGCAGCTCTATAGCCGGGACTGGTCTCACAGATACGCAGTATTTT.

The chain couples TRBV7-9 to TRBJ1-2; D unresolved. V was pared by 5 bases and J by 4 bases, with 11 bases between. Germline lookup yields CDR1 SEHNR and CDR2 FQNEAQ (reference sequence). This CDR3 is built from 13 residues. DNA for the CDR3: TGTGCCAGCAGCCCAAGTGGTTCCTATGGCTACACCTTC. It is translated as CASSPSGSYGYTF.

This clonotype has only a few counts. CDR3 sequence (DNA): TGTGCCAGCAGTCGACTAGCGGGAGGGCCTGCAGATACGCAGTATTTT. Translation gives CASSRLAGGPADTQYF. V and J are TRBV6-1 and TRBJ2-3, with 14 positions matching TRBD2. Trimming cost V 5 bases and J 4 bases; bases outside gene matches: 5. The CDR3 is 16 amino acids. Germline values: CDR1 MNHNS, CDR2 SASEGT.